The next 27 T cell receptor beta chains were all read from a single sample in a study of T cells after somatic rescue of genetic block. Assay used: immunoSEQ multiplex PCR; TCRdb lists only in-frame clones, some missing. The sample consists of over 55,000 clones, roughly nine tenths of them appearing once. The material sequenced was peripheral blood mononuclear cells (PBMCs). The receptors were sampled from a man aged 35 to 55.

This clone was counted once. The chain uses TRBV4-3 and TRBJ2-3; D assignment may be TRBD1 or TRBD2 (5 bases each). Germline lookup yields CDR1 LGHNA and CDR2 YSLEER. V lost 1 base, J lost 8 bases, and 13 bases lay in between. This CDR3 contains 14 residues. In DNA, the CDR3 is TGCGCCAGCAGCCAAGTGACAGCCGCGGGTACGCAGTATTTT. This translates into CASSQVTAAGTQYF.

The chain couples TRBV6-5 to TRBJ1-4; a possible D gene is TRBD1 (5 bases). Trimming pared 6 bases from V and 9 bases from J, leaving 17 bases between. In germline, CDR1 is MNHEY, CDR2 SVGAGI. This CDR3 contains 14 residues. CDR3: CASSARWGDKKLFF. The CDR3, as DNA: TGTGCCAGCAGCGCCCGGTGGGGGGATAAAAAACTGTTTTTT.

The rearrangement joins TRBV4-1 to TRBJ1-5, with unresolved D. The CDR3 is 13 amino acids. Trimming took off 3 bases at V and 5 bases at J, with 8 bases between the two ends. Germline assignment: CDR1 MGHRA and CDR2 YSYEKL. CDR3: CASSQGWDQPQHF. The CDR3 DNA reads TGCGCCAGCAGCCAGGGTTGGGATCAGCCCCAGCATTTT.

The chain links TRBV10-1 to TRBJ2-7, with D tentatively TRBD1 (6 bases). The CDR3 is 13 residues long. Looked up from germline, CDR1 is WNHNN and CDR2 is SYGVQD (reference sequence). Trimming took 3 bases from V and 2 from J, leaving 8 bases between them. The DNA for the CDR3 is TGCGCCAGCAGTGAAGGACAGACCTACGAGCAGTACTTC. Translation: CASSEGQTYEQYF.

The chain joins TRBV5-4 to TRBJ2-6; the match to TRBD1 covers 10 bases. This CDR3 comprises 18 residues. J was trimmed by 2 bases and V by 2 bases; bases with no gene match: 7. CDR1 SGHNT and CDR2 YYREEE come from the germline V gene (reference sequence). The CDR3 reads CASSLRTGGGAGANVLTF. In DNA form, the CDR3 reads TGTGCCAGCAGCTTACGGACAGGGGGAGGCGCTGGGGCCAACGTCCTGACTTTC. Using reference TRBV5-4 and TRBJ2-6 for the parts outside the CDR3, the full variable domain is ETGVTQSPTHLIKTRGQQVTLRCSSQSGHNTVSWYQQALGQGPQFIFQYYREEENGRGNFPPRFSGLQFPNYSSELNVNALELDDSALYLCASSLRTGGGAGANVLTFGAGSRLTVL.

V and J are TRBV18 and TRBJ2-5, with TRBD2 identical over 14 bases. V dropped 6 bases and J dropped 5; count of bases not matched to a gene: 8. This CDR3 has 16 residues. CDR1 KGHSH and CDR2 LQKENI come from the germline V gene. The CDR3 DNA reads TGTGCCAGCTCGCCGGGACTAGCGGGAGCTGGGGAGACCCAGTACTTC. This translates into CASSPGLAGAGETQYF.

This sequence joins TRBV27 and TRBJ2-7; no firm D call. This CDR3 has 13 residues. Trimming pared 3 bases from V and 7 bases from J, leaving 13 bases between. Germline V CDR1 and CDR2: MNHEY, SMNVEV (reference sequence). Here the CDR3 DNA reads TGTGCCAGCAGTTTTTCGATGGTTGGGGAGCAGTACTTC. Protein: CASSFSMVGEQYF.

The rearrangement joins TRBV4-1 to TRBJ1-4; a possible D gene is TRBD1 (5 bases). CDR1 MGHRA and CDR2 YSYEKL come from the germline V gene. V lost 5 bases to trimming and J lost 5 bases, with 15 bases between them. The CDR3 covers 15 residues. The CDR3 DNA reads TGCGCCAGCAGCAAACAACGCAGGGACAATGAAAAACTGTTTTTT. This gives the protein CASSKQRRDNEKLFF.

Here the CDR3 reads CASRPLHDEQFF. CDR3 nucleotides: TGTGCCAGCAGACCACTGCACGATGAGCAGTTCTTC. The rearrangement joins TRBV6-6 to TRBJ2-1; D is unresolved. Trimming left V 6 bases short and J 8 bases short, with 11 bases between. Germline CDR1 is MNHNY and CDR2 is SVGAGI (reference sequence). This CDR3 region has 12 residues.

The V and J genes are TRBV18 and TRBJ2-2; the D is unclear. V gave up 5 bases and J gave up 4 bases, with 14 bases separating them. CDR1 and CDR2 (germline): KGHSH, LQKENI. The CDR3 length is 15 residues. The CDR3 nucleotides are TGTGCCAGCTCATCCCATCCAGTGGGCACCGGGGAGCTGTTTTTT. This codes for CASSSHPVGTGELFF.

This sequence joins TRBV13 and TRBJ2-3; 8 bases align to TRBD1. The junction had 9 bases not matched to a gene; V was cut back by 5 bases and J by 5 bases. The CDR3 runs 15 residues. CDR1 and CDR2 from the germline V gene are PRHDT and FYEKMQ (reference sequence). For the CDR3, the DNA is TGTGCCAGCAGCCCGTACCAGGGGGCCGGAGATACGCAGTATTTT. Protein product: CASSPYQGAGDTQYF.

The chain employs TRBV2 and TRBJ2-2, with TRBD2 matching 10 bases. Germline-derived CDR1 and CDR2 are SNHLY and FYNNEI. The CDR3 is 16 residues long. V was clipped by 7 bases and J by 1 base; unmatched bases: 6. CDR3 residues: CASTYRLAGNTGELFF. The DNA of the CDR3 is TGTGCCAGCACCTATCGACTAGCGGGGAACACCGGGGAGCTGTTTTTT.

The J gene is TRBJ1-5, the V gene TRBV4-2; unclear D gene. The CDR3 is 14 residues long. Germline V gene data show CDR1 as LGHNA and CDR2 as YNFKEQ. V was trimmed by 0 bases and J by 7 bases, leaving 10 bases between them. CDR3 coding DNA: TGTGCCAGCAGCCAAGATCTGTTTATCCAGCCCCAGCATTTT. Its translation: CASSQDLFIQPQHF.

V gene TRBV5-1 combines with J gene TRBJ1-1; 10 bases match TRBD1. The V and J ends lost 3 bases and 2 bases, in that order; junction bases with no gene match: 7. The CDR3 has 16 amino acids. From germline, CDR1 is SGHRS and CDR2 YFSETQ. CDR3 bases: TGCGCCAGCAGCTCCTCCGGGACAGGGGTAAACACTGAAGCTTTCTTT. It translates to CASSSSGTGVNTEAFF.

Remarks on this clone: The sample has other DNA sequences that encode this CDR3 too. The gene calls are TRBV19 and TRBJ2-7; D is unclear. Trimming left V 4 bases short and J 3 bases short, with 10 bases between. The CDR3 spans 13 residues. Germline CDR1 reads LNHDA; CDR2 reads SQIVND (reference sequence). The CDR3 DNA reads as TGTGCCAGTAGTACCGAGACTGGCTACGAGCAGTACTTC. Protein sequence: CASSTETGYEQYF.

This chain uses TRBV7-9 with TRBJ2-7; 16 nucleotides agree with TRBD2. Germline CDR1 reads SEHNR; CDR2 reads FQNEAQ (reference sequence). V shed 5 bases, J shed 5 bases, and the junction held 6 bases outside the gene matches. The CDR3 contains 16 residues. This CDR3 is CASSPGTSGRAHEQYF. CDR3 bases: TGTGCCAGCAGCCCTGGGACTAGCGGGAGGGCCCACGAGCAGTACTTC. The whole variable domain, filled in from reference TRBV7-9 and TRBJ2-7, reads DTGVSQNPRHKITKRGQNVTFRCDPISEHNRLYWYRQTLGQGPEFLTYFQNEAQLEKSRLLSDRFSAERPKGSFSTLEIQRTEQGDSAMYLCASSPGTSGRAHEQYFGPGTRLTVT.

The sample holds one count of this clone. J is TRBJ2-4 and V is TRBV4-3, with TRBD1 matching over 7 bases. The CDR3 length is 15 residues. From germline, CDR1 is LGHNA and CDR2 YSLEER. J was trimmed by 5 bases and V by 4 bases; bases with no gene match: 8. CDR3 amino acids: CASSLNQGGENIQYF. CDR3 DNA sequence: TGCGCCAGCAGCCTGAATCAAGGGGGCGAAAACATTCAGTACTTC.

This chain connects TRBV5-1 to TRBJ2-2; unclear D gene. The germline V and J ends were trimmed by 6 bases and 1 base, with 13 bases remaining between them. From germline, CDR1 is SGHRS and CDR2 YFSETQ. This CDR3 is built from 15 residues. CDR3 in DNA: TGCGCCAGCAAAGCCAGCGCCAGGAACACCGGGGAGCTGTTTTTT. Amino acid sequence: CASKASARNTGELFF.

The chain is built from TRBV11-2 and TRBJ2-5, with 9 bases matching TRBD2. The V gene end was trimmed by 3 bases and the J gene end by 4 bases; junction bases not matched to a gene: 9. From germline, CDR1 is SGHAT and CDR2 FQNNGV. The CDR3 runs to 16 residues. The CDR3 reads CASSFDLPAGGETQYF. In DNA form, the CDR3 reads TGTGCCAGCAGCTTTGACCTCCCAGCGGGGGGAGAGACCCAGTACTTC. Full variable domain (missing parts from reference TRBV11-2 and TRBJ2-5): EAGVAQSPRYKIIEKRQSVAFWCNPISGHATLYWYQQILGQGPKLLIQFQNNGVVDDSQLPKDRFSAERLKGVDSTLKIQPAKLEDSAVYLCASSFDLPAGGETQYFGPGTRLLVL.

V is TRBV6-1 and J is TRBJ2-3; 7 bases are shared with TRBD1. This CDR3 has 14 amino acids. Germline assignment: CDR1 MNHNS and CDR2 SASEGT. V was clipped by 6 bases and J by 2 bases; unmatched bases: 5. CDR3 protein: CASSSGQITDTQYF. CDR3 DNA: TGTGCCAGCAGCTCGGGACAGATCACAGATACGCAGTATTTT.

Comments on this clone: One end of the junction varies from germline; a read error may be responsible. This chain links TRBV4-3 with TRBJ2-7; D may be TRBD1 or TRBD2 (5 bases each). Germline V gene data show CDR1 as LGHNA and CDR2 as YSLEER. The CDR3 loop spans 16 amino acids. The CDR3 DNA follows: TGCGCCAGCGGCCAGGCGTCCGGGACCGGCACCTACGAGCAGTACTTC. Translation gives CASGQASGTGTYEQYF.

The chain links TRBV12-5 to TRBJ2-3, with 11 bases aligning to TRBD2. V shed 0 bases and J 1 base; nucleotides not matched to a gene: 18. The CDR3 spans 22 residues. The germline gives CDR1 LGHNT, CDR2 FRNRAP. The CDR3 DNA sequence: TGTGCTAGTGGTTTGGTAGTAGCGGGAGGGATTACAACCTTTCCTCGCACAGATACGCAGTATTTT. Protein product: CASGLVVAGGITTFPRTDTQYF.

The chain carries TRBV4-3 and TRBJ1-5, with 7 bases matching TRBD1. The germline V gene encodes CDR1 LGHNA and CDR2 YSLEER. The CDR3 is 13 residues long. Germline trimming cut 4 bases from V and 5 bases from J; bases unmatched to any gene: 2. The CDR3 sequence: CASSRDSYQPQHF. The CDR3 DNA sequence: TGCGCCAGCAGCCGGGACAGTTATCAGCCCCAGCATTTT.

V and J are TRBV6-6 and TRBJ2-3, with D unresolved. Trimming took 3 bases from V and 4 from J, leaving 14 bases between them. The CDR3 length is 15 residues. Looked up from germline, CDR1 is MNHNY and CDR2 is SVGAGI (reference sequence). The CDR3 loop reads CASSYSRTGADTQYF. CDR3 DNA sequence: TGTGCCAGCAGTTATTCAAGGACGGGCGCAGATACGCAGTATTTT.

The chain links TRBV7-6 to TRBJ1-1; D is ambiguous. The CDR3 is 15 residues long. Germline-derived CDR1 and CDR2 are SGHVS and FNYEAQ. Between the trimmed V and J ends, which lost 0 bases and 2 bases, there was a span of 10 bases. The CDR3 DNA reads TGTGCCAGCAGCTTAGCGTTACAGATTAACACTGAAGCTTTCTTT. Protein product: CASSLALQINTEAFF.

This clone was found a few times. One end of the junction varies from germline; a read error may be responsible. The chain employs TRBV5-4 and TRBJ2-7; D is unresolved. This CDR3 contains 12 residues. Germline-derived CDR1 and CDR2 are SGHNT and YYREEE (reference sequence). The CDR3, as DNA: TGTGCCAGCAGCCTCGACGGAAGAGAGTCGTTCTTC. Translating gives CASSLDGRESFF.

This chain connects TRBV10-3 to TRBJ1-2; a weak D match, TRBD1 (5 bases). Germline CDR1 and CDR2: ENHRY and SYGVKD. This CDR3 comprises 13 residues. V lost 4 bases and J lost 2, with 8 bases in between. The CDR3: CAISVSGNYGYTF. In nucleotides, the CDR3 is TGTGCCATCAGTGTGTCAGGGAACTATGGCTACACCTTC.